This T cell receptor (beta chain) was sequenced in a study of CD8+ T cells in alopecia areata. Across the study: The drug, oral tofacitinib, was given to treated patients at 5 to 10 mg twice daily. Study observations and caveats: Alphabeta T cells residing in normal skin are also sequenced in scalp samples. The study found TCR sharing across patients less clear than in mice, possibly for HLA reasons.

V shed 5 bases and J shed 4 bases, with 8 bases lying between them. The CDR3 has 12 amino acids. Looked up from germline, CDR1 is LNHDA and CDR2 is SQIVND (reference sequence). The study team obtained lesional scalp punch biopsies and peripheral blood from alopecia areata patients. A word on this clone: Its antigen is unknown.

Sequencing templates came from extracted RNA that was reverse transcribed into cDNA. The table came from immunoSEQ multiplex PCR; TCRdb's copy has only in-frame clones and leaves some out. Of 200,000 to 250,000 clones in the sample, around 62% were seen once. The TCR originated in a human donor with alopecia areata. The chain is built from TRBV19 and TRBJ2-5; unclear D gene. Sequencing used CD4+ T cells sorted from blood, obtained at week 0. The CDR3 coding sequence is TGTGCCAGTAGTCCAGCTACAGAGACCCAGTACTTC. It specifies CASSPATETQYF.